A selection of T cell receptor beta chains follows, all from one sample in a study of blood T cell repertoires in COVID-19. Assay used: immunoSEQ multiplex PCR; TCRdb lists only in-frame clones, some missing. The sample includes over 60,000 clones, approximately 92% of them seen just once. The sequencing input was peripheral blood. These receptors were obtained from an elderly man with acute or convalescent COVID-19. Each CDR3 is given with its conserved first and last residue. D genes are given only for firm matches. Expanded clones are given a class, and other clones once, few, many or no size at all.

v_gene: TRBV5-6
j_gene: TRBJ1-2
d_gene: TRBD1
abundance: -
CDR3nt: TGTGCCAGCAGCCGACAGGGGGGTGGCTACACCTTC
CDR3aa: CASSRQGGGYTF

v_gene: TRBV19
j_gene: TRBJ1-2
d_gene: TRBD1
abundance: -
CDR3nt: TGTGCCAGTAGTATCGAGACAGGGCACGGGGGATATGGCTACACCTTC
CDR3aa: CASSIETGHGGYGYTF

v_gene: TRBV5-4
j_gene: TRBJ1-2
d_gene: TRBD1
abundance: few
CDR3nt: TGTGCCAGCAGCCCGGGACAGGGGAGAGGAGGCTACACCTTC
CDR3aa: CASSPGQGRGGYTF

v_gene: TRBV21-1
j_gene: TRBJ2-6
d_gene: -
abundance: -
CDR3nt: TGTGCCAGCAGCACTCAGGGGTTTTTCTCTGGGGCCAACGTCCTGACTTTC
CDR3aa: CASSTQGFFSGANVLTF

v_gene: TRBV20-1
j_gene: TRBJ2-7
d_gene: TRBD1
abundance: -
CDR3nt: TGCAGTGCTAGTCCTGGACAGGGGATCCACGAGCAGTACTTC
CDR3aa: CSASPGQGIHEQYF

v_gene: TRBV13
j_gene: TRBJ1-1
d_gene: TRBD1
abundance: -
CDR3nt: TGTGCCAGCAGCGGAACCGGGACAGGGTACACTGAAGCTTTCTTT
CDR3aa: CASSGTGTGYTEAFF

v_gene: TRBV5-6
j_gene: TRBJ1-2
d_gene: TRBD1
abundance: -
CDR3nt: TGTGCCAGCAGCTTGGAACAGGGGGGCACTAACTATGGCTACACCTTC
CDR3aa: CASSLEQGGTNYGYTF

v_gene: TRBV6-5
j_gene: TRBJ2-2
d_gene: TRBD2
abundance: -
CDR3nt: TGTGCCAGCAGTTTTAGCGGGGGGGACACCGGGGAGCTGTTTTTT
CDR3aa: CASSFSGGDTGELFF

v_gene: TRBV10-3
j_gene: TRBJ1-2
d_gene: TRBD1
abundance: -
CDR3nt: TGTGCCATCAGTGAGTCCGGCCCAGGGGGCCCGGGCTATGGCTACACCTTC
CDR3aa: CAISESGPGGPGYGYTF

v_gene: TRBV6-2/TRBV6-3
j_gene: TRBJ1-3
d_gene: -
abundance: -
CDR3nt: TGTGCCAGCAGCCCTACACCGGCGGGAGTTTCTGGAAACACCATATATTTT
CDR3aa: CASSPTPAGVSGNTIYF

v_gene: TRBV6-5
j_gene: TRBJ2-4
d_gene: TRBD1
abundance: once
CDR3nt: TGTGCCAGCAGTCGGGACAGTAACATTCAGTACTTC
CDR3aa: CASSRDSNIQYF

v_gene: TRBV3-1/TRBV3-2
j_gene: TRBJ1-3
d_gene: TRBD1
abundance: -
CDR3nt: TGTGCCAGCAGCCCGGACAGGGGGACAAACACCATATATTTT
CDR3aa: CASSPDRGTNTIYF

v_gene: TRBV29-1
j_gene: TRBJ1-1
d_gene: -
abundance: -
CDR3nt: TGCAGCGTTGAGTCCCGGCTTAGCGCTGAAGCTTTCTTT
CDR3aa: CSVESRLSAEAFF

v_gene: TRBV5-6
j_gene: TRBJ1-2
d_gene: -
abundance: -
CDR3nt: TGTGCCAGCAGCACACAGGGAGTGGGTAACTATGGCTACACCTTC
CDR3aa: CASSTQGVGNYGYTF

v_gene: TRBV10-1
j_gene: TRBJ2-7
d_gene: TRBD1
abundance: -
CDR3nt: TGCGCCAGCAGTGGGGCACCCGGGACAGGTCCCTACGAGCAGTACTTC
CDR3aa: CASSGAPGTGPYEQYF

v_gene: TRBV5-4
j_gene: TRBJ1-1
d_gene: -
abundance: -
CDR3nt: TGTGCCAGCAGCATAAAAGGGGGTTTGGACACTGAAGCTTTCTTT
CDR3aa: CASSIKGGLDTEAFF

v_gene: TRBV5-6
j_gene: TRBJ1-4
d_gene: -
abundance: -
CDR3nt: TGTGCCAGCAGCCCAGGGGTGCGCCCTCAGGAAAAACTGTTTTTT
CDR3aa: CASSPGVRPQEKLFF

v_gene: TRBV5-6
j_gene: TRBJ1-2
d_gene: TRBD1
abundance: -
CDR3nt: TGTGCCAGCAGCTGGGGACAGGGTTATGGCTACACCTTC
CDR3aa: CASSWGQGYGYTF

v_gene: TRBV5-1
j_gene: TRBJ1-3
d_gene: -
abundance: -
CDR3nt: TGCGCCAGCAGCCCTAGGACAGCATCTGGAAACACCATATATTTT
CDR3aa: CASSPRTASGNTIYF

v_gene: TRBV18
j_gene: TRBJ2-5
d_gene: -
abundance: -
CDR3nt: TGTGCCAGCTCACCGGGCAGCCAAGAGACCCAGTACTTC
CDR3aa: CASSPGSQETQYF

v_gene: TRBV6-5
j_gene: TRBJ1-2
d_gene: TRBD1
abundance: once
CDR3nt: TGTGCCAGCAGTATACAGGGGGCCAGCTATGGCTACACCTTC
CDR3aa: CASSIQGASYGYTF

v_gene: TRBV3-1/TRBV3-2
j_gene: TRBJ1-2
d_gene: -
abundance: -
CDR3nt: TGTGCCAGCAGCCAAGGCGGGTACTATGGCTACACCTTC
CDR3aa: CASSQGGYYGYTF